The 17 T cell receptor beta chains below were found in one sample sequenced in a study of blood T cell repertoires in COVID-19. Measured with immunoSEQ multiplex PCR; TCRdb has only the in-frame clones, and not every one. The data show about 200,000 clones, roughly 88% seen once. The sample comprised PBMCs or T cells enriched from blood (not recorded which). The receptors originated from a middle-aged man with acute COVID-19.

The J gene is TRBJ2-1, the V gene TRBV5-1, with 10 bases fitting TRBD1. Germline V gives CDR1 SGHRS, CDR2 YFSETQ. V lost 5 bases to trimming and J lost 5 bases; unmatched junction nucleotides: 7. The CDR3 runs to 15 residues. The CDR3 sequence is CASRSGQGSDNEQFF. DNA of the CDR3: TGCGCCAGCAGGTCGGGACAGGGGTCTGACAATGAGCAGTTCTTC.

The rearrangement uses TRBV3-1 (or the pseudogene TRBV3-2) and TRBJ1-6, with TRBD1 as a possible D gene (5 bases). Trimming pared 4 bases from V and 9 bases from J, leaving 13 bases between. Germline-derived CDR1 and CDR2 are LGHDT and YNNKEL (reference sequence). CDR3 length: 14 amino acids. CDR3 in DNA: TGTGCCAGCAGCCCCCAGCAGGGTGGTTCACCCCTCCACTTT. Its translation: CASSPQQGGSPLHF.

The genes are TRBV7-2 and TRBJ2-2; tentatively, D is TRBD2 (5 bases). The CDR3 totals 18 residues. Per germline, CDR1 SGHTA and CDR2 FQGNSA. V was cut by 2 bases and J by 0 bases, with 16 bases left in between. The CDR3 nucleotides read TGTGCCAGCAGCTTATCGAGCGACGTAGCGTCGAACACCGGGGAGCTGTTTTTT. Translated: CASSLSSDVASNTGELFF.

This chain joins TRBV25-1 and TRBJ1-6; 7 bases agree with TRBD1. The CDR3 extends over 17 amino acids. V shed 8 bases and J 4 bases; nucleotides not matched to a gene: 14. CDR1 MGHDK and CDR2 SYGVNS come from the germline V gene. The CDR3 sequence: CASHSTTGALYNSPLHF. In DNA, the CDR3 is TGTGCCAGCCACTCGACTACAGGGGCTTTGTATAATTCACCCCTCCACTTT.

The CDR3 region has the DNA TGTGCCAGCAGCCTAGGGGGCGAGGATGGCTACACCTTC. It specifies CASSLGGEDGYTF. The rearrangement joins TRBV6-5 to TRBJ1-2, with 7 bases that match TRBD1. Germline V gene lookup returns CDR1 MNHEY and CDR2 SVGAGI. This CDR3 spans 13 amino acids. J was trimmed by 6 bases and V by 6 bases; bases with no gene match: 7.

The rearrangement links TRBV10-3 to TRBJ1-3; no definite D call. With 2 bases removed from V and 4 bases from J, the gap between germline ends came to 9 bases. Per the germline V gene, CDR1 is ENHRY and CDR2 is SYGVKD. CDR3 size: 14 residues. CDR3 sequence (DNA): TGTGCCATCAGTGAGGACCCGGAGGGAAACACCATATATTTT. Translated, it gives CAISEDPEGNTIYF.

The chain links TRBV3-1 (or the pseudogene TRBV3-2) to TRBJ2-7; 9 bases match TRBD2. CDR3 length: 13 amino acids. Losses at the gene ends were 3 bases for V and 6 bases for J; bases not matched to a gene: 3. The germline V gene has CDR1 LGHDT and CDR2 YNNKEL (reference sequence). CDR3 sequence: CASSQGLAGEQYF. CDR3 nucleotides: TGTGCCAGCAGCCAGGGACTAGCCGGCGAGCAGTACTTC.

The CDR3 DNA reads TGTGCCAGCAGCCTCCTAGGACGATCAGGGGTAGTGAAGCAGTACTTC. As protein: CASSLLGRSGVVKQYF. The genes are TRBV3-1 (or the pseudogene TRBV3-2) and TRBJ2-7; a weak D match, TRBD1 (6 bases). Trimming removed 4 bases at V and 8 bases at J, with 24 bases between. This CDR3 contains 16 residues. Germline CDR1 LGHDT, CDR2 YNNKEL (reference sequence).

The chain has TRBV23-1 and TRBJ2-2, with TRBD2 identical over 9 bases. TRBV23-1 is an ORF; its function is uncertain. The CDR3 spans 16 residues. V shed 7 bases and J 2 bases; nucleotides not matched to a gene: 8. In DNA form, the CDR3 reads TGCGCCAGCATCAGCCCAGCGGGGGGTAACACCGGGGAGCTGTTTTTT. Translated: CASISPAGGNTGELFF.

The chain carries TRBV27 and TRBJ2-3, with D possibly matching TRBD2 (6 bases). Germline CDR1 and CDR2: MNHEY and SMNVEV (reference sequence). This CDR3 has 15 residues. V shed 6 bases and J shed 5 bases, with 18 bases lying between them. The CDR3 DNA reads TGTGCCAGCAGAGTCCCGGGACTGGGTTTAGATACGCAGTATTTT. Translated, it gives CASRVPGLGLDTQYF.

The V gene is TRBV7-2, the J gene TRBJ1-3; TRBD1 might be the D (5 bases). In germline, CDR1 is SGHTA, CDR2 FQGNSA. Deletions cut 3 bases from V and 0 bases from J, with 12 bases between. This CDR3 has 16 amino acids. The DNA of the CDR3 is TGTGCCAGCAGCTTGGGGGGAATGGGCTCTGGAAACACCATATATTTT. It is translated as CASSLGGMGSGNTIYF.

The chain carries TRBV6-5 and TRBJ2-5; the match to TRBD2 covers 8 bases. Unmatched junction bases numbered 10, after V lost 6 bases and J lost 4 bases. The CDR3 runs 15 residues. Looked up from germline, CDR1 is MNHEY and CDR2 is SVGAGI. The CDR3 here is CASRTSGLTGETQYF. As DNA, the CDR3 is TGTGCCAGCAGAACTAGCGGTTTAACTGGAGAGACCCAGTACTTC.

V usage is TRBV7-9 and J usage is TRBJ2-1; 8 positions match TRBD1. J gave up 9 bases and V 6 bases, and 13 bases lay outside the gene matches. The CDR3 is 15 amino acids. The germline V gene encodes CDR1 SEHNR and CDR2 FQNEAQ (reference sequence). The CDR3 protein is CASRPLRLTGGEQFF. DNA of the CDR3: TGTGCCAGCAGACCCCTTAGACTAACAGGGGGTGAGCAGTTCTTC. The full variable domain, its missing parts supplied by reference TRBV7-9 and TRBJ2-1, is DTGVSQNPRHKITKRGQNVTFRCDPISEHNRLYWYRQTLGQGPEFLTYFQNEAQLEKSRLLSDRFSAERPKGSFSTLEIQRTEQGDSAMYLCASRPLRLTGGEQFFGPGTRLTVL.

This chain uses TRBV28 with TRBJ1-1, with a tentative D call TRBD1 (5 bases). Germline V gives CDR1 MDHEN, CDR2 SYDVKM. The V gene lost 6 bases and the J gene lost 1 base, with 15 bases spanning the gap. The CDR3 runs 15 residues. CDR3 nucleotide sequence: TGTGCCAGCAGGGGGGGAGACCCCACGAACACTGAAGCTTTCTTT. Amino acid sequence: CASRGGDPTNTEAFF.

The J gene is TRBJ1-2, the V gene TRBV28; possible D gene TRBD1, 6 bases. The CDR3 extends over 14 amino acids. V lost 8 bases and J lost 4, with 17 bases in between. Germline V CDR1 and CDR2: MDHEN, SYDVKM. CDR3 nucleotides: TGTGCCAGCCAACGGGGACCAGGGGCCTATGGCTACACCTTC. Its translation is CASQRGPGAYGYTF.

The rearrangement uses TRBV19 and TRBJ1-3; unclear D gene. The V end lost 5 bases, the J end lost 0 bases, and 5 bases lay between the germline ends. This CDR3 is 13 amino acids long. Germline V gene data show CDR1 as LNHDA and CDR2 as SQIVND (reference sequence). The CDR3 DNA reads TGTGCCAGTAGTTTCTCCTCTGGAAACACCATATATTTT. Protein sequence: CASSFSSGNTIYF.

The rearrangement uses TRBV10-3 and TRBJ2-3, with 9 bases matching TRBD1. V gave up 6 bases and J gave up 0 bases; unmatched junction bases: 7. The CDR3 contains 16 residues. Germline loops: CDR1 ENHRY, CDR2 SYGVKD. CDR3 bases: TGTGCCATCAGCACCGGACAGGGGAAGAGCACAGATACGCAGTATTTT. This translates into CAISTGQGKSTDTQYF.